Below, 2 T cell receptor beta chains from the same sample are listed, as sequenced in a study of shared clonotypes between healthy human individuals. Only in-frame clones appear in the TCRdb table, and some are missing; sequencing was by immunoSEQ multiplex PCR. The sample gives about half a million clones, about 78% of which show up once; 9.5% to 15% is in the top ten. Sequenced: PBMCs. The origin of the receptors is a woman in her 40s in good health. Some clones in this sample may be carry-over from other donors' samples.

The chain has TRBV11-3 and TRBJ2-1; 8 bases fit TRBD2. Unmatched junction bases numbered 6, after V lost 5 bases and J lost 3 bases. The CDR3 covers 15 residues. The germline V gene encodes CDR1 SGHNT and CDR2 YENEEA. The DNA for the CDR3 is TGTGCCAGCAGCGTCACTAGCGGACTCTACAATGAGCAGTTCTTC. Encoded protein: CASSVTSGLYNEQFF.

The chain employs TRBV5-5 and TRBJ1-1; 9 bases map to TRBD1. Germline V gene lookup returns CDR1 SGHKS and CDR2 YYEKEE (reference sequence). J gave up 10 bases and V 5 bases, and 9 bases lay outside the gene matches. The CDR3 has 13 amino acids. For the CDR3, the DNA is TGTGCCAGCAGGAGGGACAGGGAGGGGGTAGCTTTCTTT. Its translation is CASRRDREGVAFF.